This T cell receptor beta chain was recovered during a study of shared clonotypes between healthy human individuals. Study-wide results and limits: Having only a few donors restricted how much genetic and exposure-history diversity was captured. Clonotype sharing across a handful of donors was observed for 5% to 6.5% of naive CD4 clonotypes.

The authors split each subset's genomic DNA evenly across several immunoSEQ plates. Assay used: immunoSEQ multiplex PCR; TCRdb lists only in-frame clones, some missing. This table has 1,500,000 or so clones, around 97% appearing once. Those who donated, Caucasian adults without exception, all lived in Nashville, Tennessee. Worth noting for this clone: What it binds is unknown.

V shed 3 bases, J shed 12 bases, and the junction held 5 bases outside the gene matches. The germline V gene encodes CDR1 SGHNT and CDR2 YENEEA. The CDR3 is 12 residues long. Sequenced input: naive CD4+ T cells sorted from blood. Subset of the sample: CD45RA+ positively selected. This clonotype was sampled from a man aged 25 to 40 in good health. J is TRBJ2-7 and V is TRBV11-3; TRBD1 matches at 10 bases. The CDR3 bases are TGTGCCAGCAGCTTCTGGGACAGGGGCGTGTACTTC. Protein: CASSFWDRGVYF.